This T cell receptor (beta chain) was profiled in a study of blood T cell repertoires in COVID-19 (dated by TCRdb to 2020 to 2022). Some background on the complete study: Samples from collaborators originated in the United States, Italy and Spain and spanned both the acute and convalescent phases of COVID-19. The prospective study material was composed of cDNA or gDNA derived from T cells, B-cell-depleted T cells, or PBMCs. Deeply sampled blood TCRbeta repertoires from subjects exposed to, actively infected with, or recovered from COVID-19 were included in the dataset. A freely available public database, intended as a resource for researchers studying the immune response to SARS-CoV-2, is where the repertoires were released. Samples were obtained from the ongoing ImmuneRACE study (first 160 participants) and from about 1,300 subjects provided by 6 global collaborators. A de-identified subject ID, COVID-19 status, age in years and sex were almost always included in the sample metadata. Where HLA class I and class II types were available, the types were taken from metadata supplied by the sample provider, not from assay-based typing. Study-wide conclusions, independent of this receptor: The amount of clinical and demographic metadata varied by source and participant and was provided uncurated.

V was cut back by 0 bases and J by 8 bases, leaving a gap of 13 bases between them. From the germline V gene, CDR1 is SNHLY and CDR2 is FYNNEI. There are 15 amino acids in the CDR3, from cysteine to phenylalanine inclusive. The kept DNA is CDR3 alone, 45 bases in frame from the first base. TCRbeta CDR3 regions were amplified from genomic DNA using the immunoSEQ Assay, a bias-controlled multiplex PCR. The original pipeline was this. The number of nucleated cells in each sample was estimated from the amplification of reference gene primers within the assay. Sequence reads were collapsed and filtered to measure the absolute abundance of every unique TCRbeta CDR3 rearrangement. Productive Simpson clonality was computed per sample as the square root of Simpson's diversity index over productive rearrangements. Not all clones reach the TCRdb copy of this immuneACCESS table, which keeps in-frame sequences only. Checked studies attribute under half of the gap to unresolved V genes and leave the rest unexplained. The D gene and trimming were derived from the DNA, and the V and J assignments and clone size from that table. For this sample there are about half a million clones; 89% appear just once. The ten largest clones take up approximately 0.9% of the sample.

At one collaborating source in Seattle, patients were enrolled during active infection and were followed longitudinally through the course of disease. The collaborating institutions used their own protocols to collect whole blood in K2EDTA tubes. For TCRbeta analysis, collaborators shipped samples in one of three forms: frozen whole blood, isolated PBMCs, or DNA extracted from either of those sample types. Remarks on this clone: Its recognized antigen is unknown. No per-base quality is available; no much larger clone lies one base away.

This sequence originates from a man younger than 35 with COVID-19, enrolled during active disease. Sample: peripheral blood. This chain is built from TRBV2 and TRBJ1-4, with the D gene uncertain. The CDR3 protein sequence reads: CASSEALGVAEKLFF. In nucleotide form, the sequence is TGTGCCAGCAGTGAAGCGCTCGGGGTGGCGGAAAAACTGTTTTTT.